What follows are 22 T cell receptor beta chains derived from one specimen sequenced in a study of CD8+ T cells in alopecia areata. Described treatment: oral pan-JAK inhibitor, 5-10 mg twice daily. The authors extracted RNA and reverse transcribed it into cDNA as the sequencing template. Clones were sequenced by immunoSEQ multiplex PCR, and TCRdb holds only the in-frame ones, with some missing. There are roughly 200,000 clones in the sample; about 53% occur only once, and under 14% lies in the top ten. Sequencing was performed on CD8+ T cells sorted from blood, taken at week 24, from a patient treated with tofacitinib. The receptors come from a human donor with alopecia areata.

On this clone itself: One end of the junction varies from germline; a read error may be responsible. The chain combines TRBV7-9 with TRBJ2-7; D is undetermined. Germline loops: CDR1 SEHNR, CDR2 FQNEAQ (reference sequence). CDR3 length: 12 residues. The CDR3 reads CASSLQTIETPF. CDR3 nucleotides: TGTGCCAGCAGCTTACAGACCATAGAGACTCCTTTC.

The CDR3 spells CAWSVGVNSPLHF. The CDR3 DNA follows: TGTGCCTGGAGTGTGGGAGTGAATTCACCCCTCCACTTT. The rearrangement links TRBV30 to TRBJ1-6; no definite D call. V was shortened by 0 bases and J by 7 bases, with 7 bases between the two germline ends. CDR1 is GTSNPN, CDR2 SVGIG, per germline (reference sequence). The CDR3 runs 13 residues.

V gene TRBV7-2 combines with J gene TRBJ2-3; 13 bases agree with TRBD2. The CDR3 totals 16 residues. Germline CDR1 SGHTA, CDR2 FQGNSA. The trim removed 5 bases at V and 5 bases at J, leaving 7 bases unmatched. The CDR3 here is CASSRELAGGRDTQYF. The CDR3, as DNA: TGTGCCAGCAGCCGCGAACTAGCGGGGGGGCGAGATACGCAGTATTTT.

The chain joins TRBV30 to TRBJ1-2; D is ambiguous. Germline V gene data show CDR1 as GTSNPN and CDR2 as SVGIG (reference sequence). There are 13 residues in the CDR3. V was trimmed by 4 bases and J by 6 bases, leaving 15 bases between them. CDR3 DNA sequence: TGTGCCTGGACTTCGGGTCTCTCTGATGGCTACACCTTC. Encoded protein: CAWTSGLSDGYTF.

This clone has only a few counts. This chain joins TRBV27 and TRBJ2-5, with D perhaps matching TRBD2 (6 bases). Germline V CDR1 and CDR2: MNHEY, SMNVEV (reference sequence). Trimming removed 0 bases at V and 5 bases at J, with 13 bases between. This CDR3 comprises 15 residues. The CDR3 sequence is CASSLSGASEETQYF. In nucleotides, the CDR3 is TGTGCCAGCAGTTTATCAGGGGCTAGCGAGGAGACCCAGTACTTC.

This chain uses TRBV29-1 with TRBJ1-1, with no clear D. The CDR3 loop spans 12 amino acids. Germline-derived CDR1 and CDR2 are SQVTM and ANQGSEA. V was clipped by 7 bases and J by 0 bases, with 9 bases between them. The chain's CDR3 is CSANGMNTEAFF. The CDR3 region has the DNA TGCAGCGCCAACGGGATGAACACTGAAGCTTTCTTT.

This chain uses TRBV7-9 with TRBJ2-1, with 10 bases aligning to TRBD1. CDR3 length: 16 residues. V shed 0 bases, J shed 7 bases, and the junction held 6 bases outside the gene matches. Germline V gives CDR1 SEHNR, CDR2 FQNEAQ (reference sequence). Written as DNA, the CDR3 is TGTGCCAGCAGCTTAGCCGTAGGACAGGGGGGTAATGAGCAGTTCTTC. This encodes CASSLAVGQGGNEQFF.

The CDR3 is CASSGRPWGEQYF. The CDR3 DNA follows: TGTGCCAGCAGTGGGAGACCCTGGGGTGAGCAGTACTTC. V and J are TRBV27 and TRBJ2-7; tentative D call: TRBD2 (5 bases). Germline V gives CDR1 MNHEY, CDR2 SMNVEV (reference sequence). The CDR3 is made up of 13 amino acids. With 5 bases removed from V and 7 bases from J, the gap between germline ends came to 15 bases.

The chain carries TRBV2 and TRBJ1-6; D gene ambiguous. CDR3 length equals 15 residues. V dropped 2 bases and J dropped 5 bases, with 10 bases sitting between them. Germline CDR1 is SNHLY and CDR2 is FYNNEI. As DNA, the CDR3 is TGTGCCAGCAGTGAACTGACCGGCCATAATTCACCCCTCCACTTT. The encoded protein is CASSELTGHNSPLHF.

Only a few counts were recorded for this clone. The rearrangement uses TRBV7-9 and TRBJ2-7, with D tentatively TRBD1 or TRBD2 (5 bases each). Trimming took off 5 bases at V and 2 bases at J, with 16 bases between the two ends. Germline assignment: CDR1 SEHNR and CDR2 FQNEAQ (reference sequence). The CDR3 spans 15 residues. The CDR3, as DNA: TGTGCCAGCAGCCACGGGACGGAGCAGACCTACGAGCAGTACTTC. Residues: CASSHGTEQTYEQYF. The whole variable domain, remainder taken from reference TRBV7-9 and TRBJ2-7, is DTGVSQNPRHKITKRGQNVTFRCDPISEHNRLYWYRQTLGQGPEFLTYFQNEAQLEKSRLLSDRFSAERPKGSFSTLEIQRTEQGDSAMYLCASSHGTEQTYEQYFGPGTRLTVT.

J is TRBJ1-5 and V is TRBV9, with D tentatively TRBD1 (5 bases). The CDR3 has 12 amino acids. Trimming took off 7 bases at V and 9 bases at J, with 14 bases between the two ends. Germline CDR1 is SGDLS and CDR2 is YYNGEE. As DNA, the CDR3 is TGTGCCAGCGGTTCAGGGAACGGGCCCCAGCATTTT. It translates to CASGSGNGPQHF.

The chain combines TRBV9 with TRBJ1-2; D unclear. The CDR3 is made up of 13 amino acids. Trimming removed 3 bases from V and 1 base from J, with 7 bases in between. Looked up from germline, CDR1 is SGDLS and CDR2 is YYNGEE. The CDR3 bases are TGTGCCAGCAGCGGGACGGATAACTATGGCTACACCTTC. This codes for CASSGTDNYGYTF. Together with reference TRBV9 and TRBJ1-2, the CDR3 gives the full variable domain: DSGVTQTPKHLITATGQRVTLRCSPRSGDLSVYWYQQSLDQGLQFLIQYYNGEERAKGNILERFSAQQFPDLHSELNLSSLELGDSALYFCASSGTDNYGYTFGSGTRLTVV.

CDR3 in amino acids: CASSPKDRVFTGYTF. Written as DNA, the CDR3 is TGCGCCAGCAGCCCGAAGGACAGGGTTTTTACTGGCTACACCTTC. The chain uses TRBV4-3 and TRBJ1-2, with 8 nucleotides matching TRBD1. V dropped 4 bases and J dropped 7; count of bases not matched to a gene: 11. Germline CDR1 reads LGHNA; CDR2 reads YSLEER. The CDR3 is made up of 15 amino acids.

In nucleotides, the CDR3 is TGTGCCAGCAGTGAAGGACCAGGGTGGAGAAGCAATCAGCCCCAGCATTTT. Translated: CASSEGPGWRSNQPQHF. The chain carries TRBV6-1 and TRBJ1-5; TRBD1 is a possible D gene (5 bases). CDR3 length equals 17 residues. Trimming stripped 1 base from V and 1 base from J, with 14 bases between. Germline V gene lookup returns CDR1 MNHNS and CDR2 SASEGT.

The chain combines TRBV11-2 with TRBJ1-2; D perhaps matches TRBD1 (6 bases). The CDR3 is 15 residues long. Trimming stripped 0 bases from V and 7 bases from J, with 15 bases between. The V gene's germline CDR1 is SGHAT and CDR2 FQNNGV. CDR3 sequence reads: CASSLELGGRGGYTF. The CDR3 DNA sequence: TGTGCCAGCAGCTTAGAATTGGGGGGGCGAGGTGGCTACACCTTC.

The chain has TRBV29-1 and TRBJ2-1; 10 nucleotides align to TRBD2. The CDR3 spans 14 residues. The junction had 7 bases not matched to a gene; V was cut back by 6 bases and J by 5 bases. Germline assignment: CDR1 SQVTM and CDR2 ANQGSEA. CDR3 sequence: CSVELAGVDNEQFF. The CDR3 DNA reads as TGCAGCGTAGAGCTAGCGGGGGTAGACAATGAGCAGTTCTTC.

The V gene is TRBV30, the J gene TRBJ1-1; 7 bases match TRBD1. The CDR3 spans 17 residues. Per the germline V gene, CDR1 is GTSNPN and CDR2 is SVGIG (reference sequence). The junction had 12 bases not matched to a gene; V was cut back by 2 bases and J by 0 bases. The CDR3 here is CAWSTVRDSLMNTEAFF. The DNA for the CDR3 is TGTGCCTGGAGTACAGTCCGGGACAGCCTTATGAACACTGAAGCTTTCTTT.

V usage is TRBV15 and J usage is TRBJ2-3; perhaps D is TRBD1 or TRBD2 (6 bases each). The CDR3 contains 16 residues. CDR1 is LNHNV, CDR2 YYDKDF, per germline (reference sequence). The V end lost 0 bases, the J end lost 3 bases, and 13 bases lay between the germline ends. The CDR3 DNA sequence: TGTGCCACCAGCAGAGATAGGGGGGCTTCGACAGATACGCAGTATTTT. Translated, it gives CATSRDRGASTDTQYF.

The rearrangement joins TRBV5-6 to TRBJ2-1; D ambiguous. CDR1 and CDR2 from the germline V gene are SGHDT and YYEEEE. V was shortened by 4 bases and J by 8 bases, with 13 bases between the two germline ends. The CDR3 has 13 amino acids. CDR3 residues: CASSLDGLDEQFF. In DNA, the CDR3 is TGTGCCAGCAGCCTCGACGGATTGGATGAGCAGTTCTTC.

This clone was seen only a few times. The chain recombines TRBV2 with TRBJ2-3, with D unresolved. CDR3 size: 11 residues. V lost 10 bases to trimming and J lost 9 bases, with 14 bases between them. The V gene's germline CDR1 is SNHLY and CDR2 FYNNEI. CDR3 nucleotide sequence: TGTGCCATCCTAGACTCAGGCACGCAGTATTTT. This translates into CAILDSGTQYF.

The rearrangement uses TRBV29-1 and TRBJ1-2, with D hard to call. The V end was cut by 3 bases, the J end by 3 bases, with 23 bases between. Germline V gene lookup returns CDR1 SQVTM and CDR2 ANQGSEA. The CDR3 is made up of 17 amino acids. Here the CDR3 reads CSVDPGEYRPYDYGYTF. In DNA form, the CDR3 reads TGCAGCGTTGACCCCGGGGAGTACAGACCGTATGACTATGGCTACACCTTC.

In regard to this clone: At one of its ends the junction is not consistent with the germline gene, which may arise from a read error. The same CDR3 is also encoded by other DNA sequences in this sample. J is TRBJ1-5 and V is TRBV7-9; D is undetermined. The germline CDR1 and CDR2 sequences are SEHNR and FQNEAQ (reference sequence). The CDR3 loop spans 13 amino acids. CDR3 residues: CASSTGGNQPQHF. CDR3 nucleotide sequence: TGTGCCAGCAGCACCGGAGGCAACCAGCCCCAGCATTTT.